The 32 T cell receptor beta chains given below trace back to one sample, sequenced in a study of T-cell reconstitution after alpha-beta-depleted transplantation in children. Researchers prepared the TCRbeta library using unique molecular identifiers, the study reports. Using its own MiXCR run on the PCR reads, TCRdb lists one record per CDR3 protein. The table lists around 420,000 distinct CDR3 sequences, around 15% of them singletons, with approximately 28% in the top ten. Here the sequenced sample was PBMCs, mostly from graft donor cells, taken 360 days after TCRalphabeta/CD19-depleted stem cell transplant. The receptor set was obtained from a boy less than two years old who had a stem cell transplant for Wiskott-Aldrich syndrome, so the T cells may come from the graft donor.

The genes are TRBV30 and TRBJ2-7; 7 nucleotides agree with TRBD1. CDR1 is GTSNPN and CDR2 is SVGIG in the germline V gene (reference sequence). J gave up 3 bases and V 1 base, and 0 bases lay outside the gene matches. This CDR3 comprises 12 residues. In DNA, the CDR3 is TGTGCCTGGAGTGGGACAGGCTACGAGCAGTACTTC. It encodes CAWSGTGYEQYF.

This clonotype occurred a few times. The chain couples TRBV5-1 to TRBJ2-3; TRBD2 might be the D (5 bases). There are 15 residues in the CDR3. CDR1 and CDR2 (germline): SGHRS, YFSETQ. V lost 0 bases, J lost 6 bases, and 14 bases lay in between. The DNA of the CDR3 is TGCGCCAGCAGCTTGGTGTTTGGGAGTAGGGATACGCAGTATTTT. It specifies CASSLVFGSRDTQYF.

This clonotype has more than one count but fewer than ten. In nucleotides, the CDR3 is TGTGCCAGCATCTCGGGCGGCGACAGGGGACCACCCGGAGAGAACATTCAGTACTTC. Protein: CASISGGDRGPPGENIQYF. This chain connects TRBV7-4 to TRBJ2-4, with 8 bases identical to TRBD1. After removal of 7 bases from V and 7 bases from J, the junction contained 24 bases not matched to a gene. The CDR3 loop spans 19 amino acids. In germline, CDR1 is SGHVT, CDR2 SQSDAQ.

This clonotype was found a few times. The CDR3: CASSSPGRTGRTDTQYF. The CDR3 DNA follows: TGTGCCAGCAGTTCCCCCGGGAGGACAGGACGCACAGATACGCAGTATTTT. The chain uses TRBV28 and TRBJ2-3, with D perhaps TRBD1 or TRBD2 (7 bases each). Germline values: CDR1 MDHEN, CDR2 SYDVKM. V lost 4 bases, J lost 1 base, and 18 bases lay in between. This CDR3 contains 17 residues. Full variable domain (missing parts from reference TRBV28 and TRBJ2-3): DVKVTQSSRYLVKRTGEKVFLECVQDMDHENMFWYRQDPGLGLRLIYFSYDVKMKEKGDIPEGYSVSREKKERFSLILESASTNQTSMYLCASSSPGRTGRTDTQYFGPGTRLTVL.

This clonotype has a handful of counts. Here the CDR3 DNA reads TGTGCCAGCATCCCCTCCCGGGCCCGAGCCTACAATGAGCAGTTCTTC. This codes for CASIPSRARAYNEQFF. This sequence joins TRBV7-9 and TRBJ2-1; D gene ambiguous. Trimming left V 7 bases short and J 2 bases short, with 18 bases between. Germline values: CDR1 SEHNR, CDR2 FQNEAQ (reference sequence). The CDR3 totals 16 residues.

This clonotype turned up a few times. J is TRBJ1-6 and V is TRBV2, with D perhaps TRBD1 (5 bases). Germline assignment: CDR1 SNHLY and CDR2 FYNNEI. This CDR3 is 15 amino acids long. Trimming stripped 8 bases from V and 0 bases from J, with 11 bases between. The CDR3 reads CASSWGSSYNSPLHF. The CDR3 nucleotides read TGTGCCAGCTCTTGGGGGAGCTCCTATAATTCACCCCTCCACTTT.

This clonotype was recorded a few times. The rearrangement uses TRBV3-1 and TRBJ1-6, with D possibly matching TRBD1 (6 bases). Germline V gene lookup returns CDR1 LGHDT and CDR2 YNNKEL (reference sequence). This CDR3 comprises 15 residues. The V end lost 4 bases, the J end lost 8 bases, and 15 bases lay between the germline ends. CDR3 nucleotides: TGTGCCAGCAGCCCGACAGGATGGCTAGATTCACCCCTCCACTTT. This encodes CASSPTGWLDSPLHF.

This clonotype was found a few times. The CDR3 reads CSAGTSGRTYQETQYF. The CDR3 DNA reads as TGCAGTGCTGGGACTAGCGGGAGGACTTACCAAGAGACCCAGTACTTC. This chain joins TRBV20-1 and TRBJ2-5, with 15 nucleotides matching TRBD2. The CDR3 runs to 16 residues. Trimming at V came to 5 bases and at J to 0 bases, leaving 4 bases not matched to a gene. The germline V gene has CDR1 DFQATT and CDR2 SNEGSKA (reference sequence).

Of note for this clonotype: One end of the junction does not line up with germline, which may come from a read error. The gene calls are TRBV12-3 or TRBV12-4 and TRBJ2-7; D is unclear. The CDR3 is made up of 12 amino acids. CDR3 in amino acids: CASSFGPGPLDF. CDR3 nucleotides: TGTGCCAGCAGTTTTGGGCCGGGCCCGCTGGACTTC.

Here the CDR3 reads CASSLPLASGSNEQFF. DNA of the CDR3: TGTGCCAGCAGCCTCCCTCTAGCGAGCGGTTCCAATGAGCAGTTCTTC. J is TRBJ2-1 and V is TRBV5-6; weak D call: TRBD2 (6 bases). This CDR3 spans 16 amino acids. The germline V gene encodes CDR1 SGHDT and CDR2 YYEEEE. V was clipped by 4 bases and J by 6 bases, with 20 bases between them.

This clonotype has more than one count but fewer than ten. V gene TRBV5-6 combines with J gene TRBJ1-2; D remains unclear. Germline V gene lookup returns CDR1 SGHDT and CDR2 YYEEEE. V lost 0 bases, J lost 7 bases, and 4 bases lay in between. The CDR3 has 11 amino acids. The DNA of the CDR3 is TGTGCCAGCAGCTTGGAGGGTGGCTACACCTTC. Residues: CASSLEGGYTF.

The chain joins TRBV5-1 to TRBJ2-3; no clear D gene. CDR1 is SGHRS and CDR2 is YFSETQ in the germline V gene. The CDR3 loop spans 13 amino acids. The V end lost 5 bases, the J end lost 4 bases, and 11 bases lay between the germline ends. CDR3 protein: CASSKQSPDTQYF. CDR3 nucleotide sequence: TGCGCCAGCAGTAAGCAGTCGCCAGATACGCAGTATTTT.

This chain joins TRBV10-3 and TRBJ2-1; D is unclear. The CDR3 consists of 12 residues. Germline lookup yields CDR1 ENHRY and CDR2 SYGVKD. V was trimmed by 5 bases and J by 4 bases, leaving 6 bases between them. The CDR3 coding sequence is TGTGCCATCAGTAAACGGTACAATGAGCAGTTCTTC. Its translation is CAISKRYNEQFF.

This clonotype was seen only a few times. The chain is built from TRBV7-9 and TRBJ2-3; no definite D call. Trimming stripped 5 bases from V and 4 bases from J, with 4 bases between. The germline V gene has CDR1 SEHNR and CDR2 FQNEAQ (reference sequence). This CDR3 has 11 amino acids. The CDR3 region is CASSVSDTQYF. The CDR3 DNA reads TGTGCCAGCAGCGTCTCAGATACGCAGTATTTT.

This chain uses TRBV2 with TRBJ2-3; 9 bases line up with TRBD1. Trimming at V came to 6 bases and at J to 3 bases, leaving 7 bases not matched to a gene. Germline values: CDR1 SNHLY, CDR2 FYNNEI. This CDR3 spans 15 amino acids. CDR3 bases: TGTGCCAGCAGGGGCCGGGACAGGGTAACAGATACGCAGTATTTT. Translated: CASRGRDRVTDTQYF.

This clonotype was observed a few times. CDR3 residues: CASSRSPPVAQGAVKNIQYF. The CDR3 DNA reads as TGCGCCAGCAGCCGAAGTCCCCCAGTTGCACAGGGGGCAGTCAAAAACATTCAGTACTTC. The V and J genes are TRBV4-3 and TRBJ2-4; 9 bases map to TRBD1. The CDR3 consists of 20 residues. V lost 4 bases, J lost 3 bases, and 19 bases stayed unmatched. Germline CDR1 and CDR2: LGHNA and YSLEER.

V usage is TRBV24-1 and J usage is TRBJ2-1; the D gene is possibly TRBD1 (6 bases). The CDR3 consists of 17 residues. In germline, CDR1 is KGHDR, CDR2 SFDVKD. V was pared by 3 bases and J by 0 bases, with 14 bases between. As DNA, the CDR3 is TGTGCCACCAGTGATCAGGACAGCCGGGGCTCCTACAATGAGCAGTTCTTC. Its translation is CATSDQDSRGSYNEQFF.

The V gene is TRBV5-1, the J gene TRBJ2-5; D remains unclear. V lost 9 bases and J lost 4, with 13 bases in between. CDR3 length: 12 residues. Germline V gene data show CDR1 as SGHRS and CDR2 as YFSETQ. CDR3 sequence (DNA): TGCGCCACCGAGAGCGCTAGAGAGACCCAGTACTTC. It is translated as CATESARETQYF.

This clonotype was counted only a few times. This sequence joins TRBV18 and TRBJ1-3; D unresolved. The germline CDR1 and CDR2 sequences are KGHSH and LQKENI. There are 17 residues in the CDR3. V was shortened by 2 bases and J by 0 bases, with 14 bases between the two germline ends. The CDR3 protein is CASSPNPGKVSGNTIYF. The CDR3, as DNA: TGTGCCAGCTCACCAAATCCAGGAAAGGTCTCTGGAAACACCATATATTTT. Together with reference TRBV18 and TRBJ1-3, the CDR3 gives the full variable domain: NAGVMQNPRHLVRRRGQEARLRCSPMKGHSHVYWYRQLPEEGLKFMVYLQKENIIDESGMPKERFSAEFPKEGPSILRIQQVVRGDSAAYFCASSPNPGKVSGNTIYFGEGSWLTVV.

This clonotype has just one count. The rearrangement links TRBV27 to TRBJ2-1; the match to TRBD2 covers 8 bases. The germline V gene encodes CDR1 MNHEY and CDR2 SMNVEV (reference sequence). The V and J ends lost 3 bases and 7 bases, in that order; junction bases with no gene match: 14. The CDR3 contains 17 residues. The CDR3, as DNA: TGTGCCAGCAGTTTGCGGGGGGTACGGCTAATGGGGAATGAGCAGTTCTTC. This translates into CASSLRGVRLMGNEQFF.

There are a few counts of this clonotype. The J gene is TRBJ2-2, the V gene TRBV7-8; the match to TRBD1 covers 10 bases. The CDR3 loop spans 18 amino acids. Germline assignment: CDR1 SGHVS and CDR2 FQNEAQ. The V segment lost 10 bases and the J segment 6 bases; nucleotides outside the gene matches: 20. The CDR3 region has the DNA TGTGCCACCCAGCTTGGTTTGCCGGGACAGGGGCTTGCCGGGGAGCTGTTTTTT. Encoded protein: CATQLGLPGQGLAGELFF.

This clonotype was counted only a few times. Because the CDR3's place on the DNA is in doubt, the DNA is left out and the CDR3 is given as listed by TCRdb. This chain connects TRBV7-2 to TRBJ2-2. The CDR3 is 13 residues long, ends included. Germline assignment: CDR1 SGHTA and CDR2 FQGNSA. The CDR3 here is CASSPSTGELFFF.

The chain couples TRBV7-2 to TRBJ2-7, with D perhaps matching TRBD1 (5 bases). This CDR3 region has 16 residues. With 2 bases removed from V and 1 base from J, the gap between germline ends came to 15 bases. CDR1 is SGHTA and CDR2 is FQGNSA in the germline V gene. CDR3 in amino acids: CASSLRRAGNSYEQYF. DNA for the CDR3: TGTGCCAGCAGCTTACGACGGGCAGGGAATTCCTACGAGCAGTACTTC. Combining the CDR3 with reference TRBV7-2 and TRBJ2-7 gives the whole variable domain GAGVSQSPSNKVTEKGKDVELRCDPISGHTALYWYRQSLGQGLEFLIYFQGNSAPDKSGLPSDRFSAERTGGSVSTLTIQRTQQEDSAVYLCASSLRRAGNSYEQYFGPGTRLTVT.

The gene calls are TRBV7-2 and TRBJ2-7; 15 bases agree with TRBD2. The V segment lost 1 base and the J segment 0 bases; nucleotides outside the gene matches: 4. Germline CDR1 SGHTA, CDR2 FQGNSA. The CDR3 spans 18 residues. CDR3 amino acids: CASSLGGLAGGFSYEQYF. The CDR3 DNA is TGTGCCAGCAGCTTAGGGGGACTAGCGGGGGGATTCTCCTACGAGCAGTACTTC. Complete variable domain (other parts from reference TRBV7-2 and TRBJ2-7): GAGVSQSPSNKVTEKGKDVELRCDPISGHTALYWYRQSLGQGLEFLIYFQGNSAPDKSGLPSDRFSAERTGGSVSTLTIQRTQQEDSAVYLCASSLGGLAGGFSYEQYFGPGTRLTVT.

This clonotype was recorded a few times. The chain is built from TRBV28 and TRBJ1-1, with 8 nucleotides matching TRBD1. Germline V CDR1 and CDR2: MDHEN, SYDVKM. With V trimmed by 6 bases and J by 1 base, 16 bases remained unmatched. The CDR3 runs to 18 residues. The CDR3 loop reads CASRERGAGGATNTEAFF. CDR3 in DNA: TGTGCCAGCAGAGAAAGAGGCGCAGGGGGCGCGACGAACACTGAAGCTTTCTTT.

This clonotype was seen a handful of times. V gene TRBV27 combines with J gene TRBJ2-7; 12 bases match TRBD2. J lost 1 base, V lost 7 bases, and 5 bases had no gene match. Looked up from germline, CDR1 is MNHEY and CDR2 is SMNVEV (reference sequence). This CDR3 is 15 amino acids long. CDR3 in amino acids: CASTLTSGSSYEQYF. The CDR3 nucleotides are TGTGCCAGCACCTTGACTAGCGGGAGTTCCTACGAGCAGTACTTC.

Worth noting for this clonotype: Mismatch with germline at one junction end may stem from a read error. J is TRBJ2-5 and V is TRBV7-2; 10 nucleotides align to TRBD2. The CDR3 runs 15 residues. Germline loops: CDR1 SGHTA, CDR2 FQGNSA. The CDR3 region is CASSLAGVSTETQYF. Written as DNA, the CDR3 is TGTGCCAGCAGCCTAGCGGGAGTCTCCACGGAGACCCAGTACTTC. Variable domain in full (rest from reference TRBV7-2 and TRBJ2-5): GAGVSQSPSNKVTEKGKDVELRCDPISGHTALYWYRQSLGQGLEFLIYFQGNSAPDKSGLPSDRFSAERTGGSVSTLTIQRTQQEDSAVYLCASSLAGVSTETQYFGPGTRLLVL.

V and J are TRBV4-2 and TRBJ2-1; D call uncertain. The CDR3 has 15 residues. CDR1 LGHNA and CDR2 YNFKEQ come from the germline V gene. V shed 1 base and J shed 5 bases, with 12 bases lying between them. CDR3 nucleotides: TGTGCCAGCAGCCAAGGGGCGAAGCTAAACAATGAGCAGTTCTTC. Protein sequence: CASSQGAKLNNEQFF.

This clonotype was counted a few times. The gene calls are TRBV5-1 and TRBJ1-4, with D unresolved. Germline V gene lookup returns CDR1 SGHRS and CDR2 YFSETQ. Deletions cut 2 bases from V and 0 bases from J, with 17 bases between. This CDR3 comprises 18 residues. CDR3 nucleotide sequence: TGCGCCAGCAGCTTCCTGCGAGTGTCAGAGACAACTAATGAAAAACTGTTTTTT. It codes for CASSFLRVSETTNEKLFF.

This clonotype was detected a few times. This chain links TRBV10-3 with TRBJ1-6; no clear D. V shed 2 bases and J shed 9 bases, with 8 bases lying between them. Germline CDR1 ENHRY, CDR2 SYGVKD. The CDR3 spans 13 residues. The CDR3 is CAISEKESSPLHF. CDR3 nucleotide sequence: TGTGCCATCAGTGAGAAAGAGAGTTCACCCCTCCACTTT.

This clonotype was detected a few times. The chain joins TRBV6-1 to TRBJ2-7; D possibly corresponds to TRBD1 (5 bases). Trimming stripped 1 base from V and 2 bases from J, with 9 bases between. CDR1 is MNHNS, CDR2 SASEGT, per germline. The CDR3 has 14 amino acids. In DNA form, the CDR3 reads TGTGCCAGCAGTGAAGGGGCCAGGGCCTACGAGCAGTACTTC. It translates to CASSEGARAYEQYF.

This clonotype was picked up many times. The chain links TRBV5-1 to TRBJ2-1; possibly TRBD2 for D (6 bases). Germline loops: CDR1 SGHRS, CDR2 YFSETQ. Trimming took off 4 bases at V and 3 bases at J, with 14 bases between the two ends. This CDR3 region has 15 residues. As DNA, the CDR3 is TGCGCCAGCAGCCGAGAGCGGGTCCTCTACAATGAGCAGTTCTTC. Encoded protein: CASSRERVLYNEQFF.